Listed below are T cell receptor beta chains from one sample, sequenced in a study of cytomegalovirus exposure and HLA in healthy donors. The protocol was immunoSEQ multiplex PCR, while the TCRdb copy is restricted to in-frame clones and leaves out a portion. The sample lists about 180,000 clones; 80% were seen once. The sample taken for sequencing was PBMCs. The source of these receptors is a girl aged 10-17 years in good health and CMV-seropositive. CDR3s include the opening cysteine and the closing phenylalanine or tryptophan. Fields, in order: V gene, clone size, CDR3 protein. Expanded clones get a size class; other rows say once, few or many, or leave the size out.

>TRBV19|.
CASSIAGTGNYGYTF
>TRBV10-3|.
CAISDPGTGGDEQYF
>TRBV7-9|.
CASSLVGGDRAYEQYF
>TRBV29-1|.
CSAEGTSGRGDTQYF
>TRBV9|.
CASSPRTGPNYGYTF
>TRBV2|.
CASSGQGARTEAFF
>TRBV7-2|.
CASSLMQVQETQYF
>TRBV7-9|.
CASGQSLIAGNYNEQFF
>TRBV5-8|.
CASSLWGISSF
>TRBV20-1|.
CSGEGQYGYTF
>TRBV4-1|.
CASSQPNTEAFF
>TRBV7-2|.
CASSLRQQNQPQHF
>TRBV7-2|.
CASSLNGQKETQYF
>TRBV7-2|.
CASSYPSSEQYF
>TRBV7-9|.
CASSLAGRGKSYGYTF
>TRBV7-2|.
CASSSRSSGFTDTQYF
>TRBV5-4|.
CASSRDLTEAFF
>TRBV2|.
CASSGPSGGSEQYF
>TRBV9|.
CASSVGGGYTDTQYF
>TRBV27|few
CASSSGWGQGADEQYF
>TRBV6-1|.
CASTRTSYEQYF
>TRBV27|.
CASSLRAPSQVDTDTQYF
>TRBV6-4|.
CASSDSTGTGELFF
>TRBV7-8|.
CASSLARRRPSYEQYF
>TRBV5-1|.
CASSPGTGAGDEQFF
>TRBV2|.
CASSPTGFTEAFF